The 24 T cell receptor beta chains presented below share a single source sample, sequenced in a study of shared clonotypes between healthy human individuals. Clones were read by immunoSEQ multiplex PCR, and TCRdb kept only the in-frame ones, dropping some. This table has about 2.1 million clones, 85% to 95% appearing once. Naive-designated CD8 cells lacked CD45RO, were positively enriched for CCR7, and omitted terminally differentiated effector memory CD45RA+ cells. Sequencing used naive CD8+ T cells from PBMCs. These receptors all stem from a man aged 18 to 29 in good health. Some clones in this sample may be carry-over from other donors' samples.

In the case of this clone: At the DNA level, this CDR3 is encoded by other sequences in the same sample as well. The V and J genes are TRBV9 and TRBJ2-7; 8 bases match TRBD1. This CDR3 region has 15 residues. After removal of 3 bases from V and 2 bases from J, the junction contained 7 bases not matched to a gene. The germline CDR1 and CDR2 sequences are SGDLS and YYNGEE. The CDR3 nucleotides read TGTGCCAGCAGCGAAGGACAGGGAACGACCTACGAGCAGTACTTC. It codes for CASSEGQGTTYEQYF. Drawing the rest from reference TRBV9 and TRBJ2-7, the complete variable domain is DSGVTQTPKHLITATGQRVTLRCSPRSGDLSVYWYQQSLDQGLQFLIQYYNGEERAKGNILERFSAQQFPDLHSELNLSSLELGDSALYFCASSEGQGTTYEQYFGPGTRLTVT.

This clone was seen only once. The chain couples TRBV5-1 to TRBJ1-1, with TRBD1 as a possible D gene (5 bases). The germline V gene has CDR1 SGHRS and CDR2 YFSETQ. This CDR3 contains 15 residues. The ends were cut back, 1 base at V and 3 bases at J, with 13 bases in the middle. The CDR3: CASSLTGTKDTEAFF. CDR3 DNA sequence: TGCGCCAGCAGCTTGACCGGGACTAAGGACACTGAAGCTTTCTTT.

The table lists this clone with a count of one. The V gene is TRBV7-7, the J gene TRBJ2-7, with no clear D. V lost 5 bases and J 3 bases, leaving 14 bases between the germline ends. Germline V gene lookup returns CDR1 SSHAT and CDR2 FNYEAQ (reference sequence). This CDR3 region has 14 residues. This chain's CDR3 is CASSPVGWDYEQYF. CDR3 bases: TGTGCCAGCAGCCCGGTGGGTTGGGACTACGAGCAGTACTTC.

V gene TRBV10-3 combines with J gene TRBJ1-2; no clear D gene. CDR1 ENHRY and CDR2 SYGVKD come from the germline V gene. The CDR3 loop spans 14 amino acids. The V and J ends lost 0 bases and 1 base respectively, with 6 bases between them. The CDR3 is CAISESGNNYGYTF. In DNA, the CDR3 is TGTGCCATCAGTGAGTCGGGGAATAACTATGGCTACACCTTC.

This chain links TRBV10-3 with TRBJ1-4; weak D call: TRBD1 (6 bases). Trimming shortened V by 6 bases and J by 3 bases, and 14 bases separated the two germline ends. Germline V lookup: CDR1 ENHRY, CDR2 SYGVKD. The CDR3 is 15 amino acids. CDR3 DNA: TGTGCCATCAGCAACCGGGACATCTCTAATGAAAAACTGTTTTTT. Translation gives CAISNRDISNEKLFF.

As for this clone: Other DNA sequences from this sample encode an identical CDR3 as well. The gene calls are TRBV5-4 and TRBJ2-7, with D perhaps matching TRBD1 (5 bases). V lost 0 bases to trimming and J lost 1 base, with 5 bases between them. The CDR3 has 13 residues. CDR1 and CDR2 (germline): SGHNT, YYREEE (reference sequence). CDR3 region: CASSLGQSYEQYF. CDR3 DNA sequence: TGTGCCAGCAGCTTGGGACAGTCCTACGAGCAGTACTTC.

J is TRBJ2-5 and V is TRBV27, with D tentatively TRBD1 (6 bases). The germline V gene has CDR1 MNHEY and CDR2 SMNVEV (reference sequence). Trimming took 1 base from V and 0 from J, leaving 9 bases between them. There are 15 residues in the CDR3. CDR3 bases: TGTGCCAGCAGTTTATTGCAGGGGTACCAAGAGACCCAGTACTTC. Translated, it gives CASSLLQGYQETQYF.

A remark on this clone: Other DNA sequences in the same sample also yield this CDR3. The rearrangement uses TRBV5-1 and TRBJ2-1; 8 nucleotides align to TRBD2. V shed 4 bases and J 3 bases; nucleotides not matched to a gene: 3. CDR3 size: 14 residues. Germline V gene sequence: CDR1 SGHRS, CDR2 YFSETQ. This CDR3 reads CASSPTSGYNEQFF. The CDR3 DNA is TGCGCCAGCAGCCCTACTAGCGGCTACAATGAGCAGTTCTTC.

The CDR3: CASSRGPASTDTQYF. Here the CDR3 DNA reads TGCGCCAGCAGCCGGGGACCCGCCAGCACAGATACGCAGTATTTT. This chain connects TRBV4-1 to TRBJ2-3; perhaps D is TRBD1 or TRBD2 (5 bases each). Germline CDR1 reads MGHRA; CDR2 reads YSYEKL. V was pared by 4 bases and J by 0 bases, with 11 bases between. The CDR3 covers 15 residues.

The V call is TRBV10-2, the J call TRBJ2-1; the match to TRBD1 covers 7 bases. The CDR3 runs 15 residues. Germline-derived CDR1 and CDR2 are WSHSY and SAAADI. V lost 7 bases to trimming and J lost 6 bases; unmatched junction nucleotides: 12. The CDR3 DNA reads TGCGCCAGCACGAAGGGACAGATTACTAGCAATGAGCAGTTCTTC. Translated, it gives CASTKGQITSNEQFF.

The genes are TRBV28 and TRBJ1-1; D unclear. Trimming cost V 3 bases and J 5 bases, with 13 bases left between them. The CDR3 runs to 14 residues. From germline, CDR1 is MDHEN and CDR2 SYDVKM. CDR3 in DNA: TGTGCCAGCAGTTTTTTCGTGGAGAGAACTGAAGCTTTCTTT. It specifies CASSFFVERTEAFF.

This sequence joins TRBV11-2 and TRBJ2-7; a weak D match, TRBD2 (6 bases). Germline lookup yields CDR1 SGHAT and CDR2 FQNNGV. V was pared by 5 bases and J by 4 bases, with 15 bases between. This CDR3 spans 14 amino acids. CDR3 nucleotide sequence: TGTGCCAGCAGCCACGGTAGTGGAGGGTACGAGCAGTACTTC. This codes for CASSHGSGGYEQYF.

On this clone itself: The same CDR3 can be traced to other DNA sequences in this sample. The rearrangement joins TRBV9 to TRBJ1-2; 7 bases map to TRBD1. Germline V CDR1 and CDR2: SGDLS, YYNGEE. Trimming at V came to 3 bases and at J to 0 bases, leaving 2 bases not matched to a gene. There are 14 residues in the CDR3. This chain's CDR3 is CASSEGTANYGYTF. CDR3 coding DNA: TGTGCCAGCAGCGAGGGGACAGCTAACTATGGCTACACCTTC.

V and J are TRBV29-1 and TRBJ2-1, with TRBD1 as a possible D gene (5 bases). This CDR3 region has 13 residues. V lost 1 base, J lost 4 bases, and 8 bases lay in between. The germline V gene has CDR1 SQVTM and CDR2 ANQGSEA. Here the CDR3 reads CSVEVRTYNEQFF. The CDR3, as DNA: TGCAGCGTTGAAGTCAGGACATACAATGAGCAGTTCTTC.

Here the CDR3 reads CASSEALRAPGNQPQHF. The CDR3 bases are TGTGCCAGCAGTGAAGCGCTTCGGGCCCCGGGCAATCAGCCCCAGCATTTT. This chain links TRBV2 with TRBJ1-5, with D unresolved. Germline CDR1 reads SNHLY; CDR2 reads FYNNEI. The CDR3 runs 17 residues. The ends were cut back, 0 bases at V and 2 bases at J, with 14 bases in the middle.

The J gene is TRBJ2-5, the V gene TRBV4-3; 7 positions agree with TRBD2. The V gene end was trimmed by 4 bases and the J gene end by 5 bases; junction bases not matched to a gene: 7. This CDR3 is 14 amino acids long. Germline CDR1 reads LGHNA; CDR2 reads YSLEER. CDR3 nucleotide sequence: TGCGCCAGCAGCCTACGGGAGGTGGGTGAGACCCAGTACTTC. This gives the protein CASSLREVGETQYF.

The CDR3 DNA reads as TGTGCCAGCAGCTTGGCCTTGGACAGGGGACAGACCCAGTACTTC. Its protein is CASSLALDRGQTQYF. This sequence joins TRBV5-6 and TRBJ2-5; TRBD1 agrees at 9 bases. The CDR3 contains 15 residues. Germline V gene data show CDR1 as SGHDT and CDR2 as YYEEEE. The V segment lost 0 bases and the J segment 6 bases; nucleotides outside the gene matches: 6.

CDR3: CASSPGLAGTYEQFF. The CDR3 DNA is TGTGCCAGCAGCCCAGGACTAGCGGGGACCTATGAGCAGTTCTTC. This rearrangement joins TRBV7-2 to TRBJ2-1; 12 nucleotides match TRBD2. This CDR3 is built from 15 residues. CDR1 is SGHTA, CDR2 FQGNSA, per germline. V lost 5 bases to trimming and J lost 8 bases; unmatched junction nucleotides: 7.

This clone was observed a single time. The chain joins TRBV13 to TRBJ2-7; TRBD2 aligns across 11 bases. The V gene end was trimmed by 5 bases and the J gene end by 3 bases; junction bases not matched to a gene: 6. The CDR3 spans 15 residues. The germline CDR1 and CDR2 sequences are PRHDT and FYEKMQ (reference sequence). CDR3 protein: CASSPRLAGYYEQYF. DNA of the CDR3: TGTGCCAGCAGCCCCCGACTAGCGGGATACTACGAGCAGTACTTC.

The rearrangement links TRBV4-3 to TRBJ2-1; 7 nucleotides match TRBD2. This CDR3 region has 17 residues. The germline V gene has CDR1 LGHNA and CDR2 YSLEER. V shed 0 bases and J 7 bases; nucleotides not matched to a gene: 12. CDR3 coding DNA: TGCGCCAGCAGCCAAGATGCTAGACTAGCCGTAATAAATGAGCAGTTCTTC. Translating it yields CASSQDARLAVINEQFF.

J is TRBJ2-1 and V is TRBV7-9; 11 bases line up with TRBD2. The CDR3 totals 16 residues. V was clipped by 5 bases and J by 8 bases; unmatched bases: 11. Germline-derived CDR1 and CDR2 are SEHNR and FQNEAQ (reference sequence). The DNA for the CDR3 is TGTGCCAGCAGCCAACTAGCGGGAGTCCTACAAGATGAGCAGTTCTTC. It encodes CASSQLAGVLQDEQFF.

As for this clone: The junction does not match germline at one end; this may be a read error. The chain links TRBV2 to TRBJ2-2; D call uncertain. CDR1 SNHLY and CDR2 FYNNEI come from the germline V gene. This CDR3 contains 12 residues. For the CDR3, the DNA is TGTGCCAGCAGAGAAGGAACCGGGGAGCTGTTTTTT. It specifies CASREGTGELFF.

The genes are TRBV7-9 and TRBJ1-4, with 7 bases fitting TRBD1. This CDR3 is built from 16 residues. The junction had 11 bases not matched to a gene; V was cut back by 5 bases and J by 5 bases. Per germline, CDR1 SEHNR and CDR2 FQNEAQ (reference sequence). For the CDR3, the DNA is TGTGCCAGCAGCACAAGGGACAGTGCCCCGAATGAAAAACTGTTTTTT. Its translation: CASSTRDSAPNEKLFF.

V usage is TRBV10-1 and J usage is TRBJ2-7, with 8 nucleotides matching TRBD2. Germline assignment: CDR1 WNHNN and CDR2 SYGVQD (reference sequence). The length of the CDR3 is 14 residues. Germline trimming cut 1 base from V and 4 bases from J; bases unmatched to any gene: 3. As DNA, the CDR3 is TGCGCCAGCAGTGAGTACTCGGGGGGGTACGAGCAGTACTTC. Protein: CASSEYSGGYEQYF.